This passage covers 27 T cell receptor beta chains from one sample sequenced in a study of Ad26.COV2.S vaccination and SARS-CoV-2 variants. The protocol was immunoSEQ multiplex PCR, while the TCRdb copy is restricted to in-frame clones and leaves out a portion. This sample has some 500,000 clones; 85% to 90% occur once, and the top ten carry just over 2.5%. The treatment here: some 19 received Ad26.COV2.S at low or high dose, single or two shots; 5 received placebo; per-sample allocation not given. The investigators took samples on day 63 after the first vaccine or placebo injection. Sequences were derived from peripheral blood, sampled in a trial of Ad26.COV2.S vaccine versus placebo. The receptors originated from a person between 18 and 65 years old who received the Ad26.COV2.S COVID-19 vaccine or a placebo.

The CDR3 reads CASSLAPTGPSNQPQHF. CDR3 in DNA: TGCGCCAGCAGCTTGGCGCCTACAGGTCCCAGCAATCAGCCCCAGCATTTT. The V gene is TRBV5-1, the J gene TRBJ1-5; a weak D match, TRBD1 (5 bases). The germline CDR1 and CDR2 sequences are SGHRS and YFSETQ. This CDR3 has 17 amino acids. Trimming took off 0 bases at V and 1 base at J, with 14 bases between the two ends.

Here the CDR3 reads CASSQGRSIGTDTQYF. The CDR3 region has the DNA TGTGCCAGCAGCCAAGGTCGCTCAATTGGCACAGATACGCAGTATTTT. The chain joins TRBV4-2 to TRBJ2-3; D call uncertain. V gave up 1 base and J gave up 1 base, with 12 bases separating them. Germline-derived CDR1 and CDR2 are LGHNA and YNFKEQ. The CDR3 runs to 16 residues.

The chain has TRBV5-1 and TRBJ1-1; D gene ambiguous. The CDR3 covers 18 residues. V gave up 3 bases and J gave up 0 bases, with 21 bases separating them. The germline gives CDR1 SGHRS, CDR2 YFSETQ. Written as DNA, the CDR3 is TGCGCCAGCAGCTATGTGCAGCGGAGCGATTGGATGAACACTGAAGCTTTCTTT. Protein: CASSYVQRSDWMNTEAFF.

The V and J genes are TRBV7-9 and TRBJ2-1; 13 nucleotides line up with TRBD2. Germline V lookup: CDR1 SEHNR, CDR2 FQNEAQ (reference sequence). The junction had 6 bases not matched to a gene; V was cut back by 2 bases and J by 8 bases. The CDR3 spans 16 residues. The CDR3 sequence is CASSLTTSGGWDEQFF. The CDR3 DNA is TGTGCCAGCAGCTTAACGACTAGCGGGGGGTGGGATGAGCAGTTCTTC. The full variable domain, completed using reference TRBV7-9 and TRBJ2-1, is DTGVSQNPRHKITKRGQNVTFRCDPISEHNRLYWYRQTLGQGPEFLTYFQNEAQLEKSRLLSDRFSAERPKGSFSTLEIQRTEQGDSAMYLCASSLTTSGGWDEQFFGPGTRLTVL.

CDR3 amino acids: CASSYNSGRAREQFF. The CDR3 nucleotides are TGTGCCAGCAGCTACAATAGCGGGAGGGCCCGTGAGCAGTTCTTC. J is TRBJ2-1 and V is TRBV7-3; TRBD2 aligns across 11 bases. This CDR3 contains 15 residues. The germline CDR1 and CDR2 sequences are SGHTA and FQGTGA. V trimming: 4 bases; J trimming: 9 bases; junction bases outside the gene matches: 8.

V is TRBV27 and J is TRBJ2-3; D unclear. This CDR3 contains 15 residues. The V end lost 0 bases, the J end lost 6 bases, and 13 bases lay between the germline ends. CDR1 MNHEY and CDR2 SMNVEV come from the germline V gene (reference sequence). CDR3 amino acids: CASSLSLGFGDTQYF. Here the CDR3 DNA reads TGTGCCAGCAGTTTATCGTTAGGGTTTGGCGATACGCAGTATTTT.

The chain links TRBV6-5 to TRBJ2-5; the match to TRBD2 covers 9 bases. V lost 0 bases, J lost 4 bases, and 6 bases stayed unmatched. Germline V gives CDR1 MNHEY, CDR2 SVGAGI. CDR3 size: 16 residues. CDR3 DNA: TGTGCCAGCAGTTACTCGATGCTAGCGGGGCTAGAGACCCAGTACTTC. It specifies CASSYSMLAGLETQYF.

This chain connects TRBV5-1 to TRBJ2-1; TRBD1 might be the D (6 bases). The germline V and J ends were trimmed by 4 bases and 6 bases, with 14 bases remaining between them. Germline V gene sequence: CDR1 SGHRS, CDR2 YFSETQ. The CDR3 is made up of 14 amino acids. DNA for the CDR3: TGCGCCAGCAGCCGGGCAGGGGAACCCAATGAGCAGTTCTTC. Residues: CASSRAGEPNEQFF.

This clone is a singleton in its sample. This chain joins TRBV5-1 and TRBJ2-2; D is unresolved. V was trimmed by 4 bases and J by 8 bases, leaving 18 bases between them. This CDR3 has 15 residues. Per germline, CDR1 SGHRS and CDR2 YFSETQ. The CDR3 reads CASSPAVYNVGELFF. CDR3 bases: TGCGCCAGCAGCCCGGCGGTTTATAACGTGGGGGAGCTGTTTTTT.

The chain has TRBV6-5 and TRBJ2-7; D remains unclear. V was clipped by 5 bases and J by 5 bases, with 13 bases between them. The CDR3 runs 13 residues. Germline V gives CDR1 MNHEY, CDR2 SVGAGI. The CDR3 DNA follows: TGTGCCAGCAGTCCGACTGGAAGCCACGAGCAGTACGTC. Protein: CASSPTGSHEQYV.

V and J are TRBV5-8 and TRBJ1-5; 7 nucleotides align to TRBD1. The CDR3 runs 14 residues. Trimming cost V 7 bases and J 6 bases; bases outside gene matches: 10. Germline loops: CDR1 SGHTS, CDR2 YDEGEE. The CDR3 reads CASLRQGEGQPQHF. For the CDR3, the DNA is TGTGCCAGCCTAAGACAGGGCGAAGGTCAGCCCCAGCATTTT.

V and J are TRBV5-5 and TRBJ2-2; 11 bases line up with TRBD2. After removal of 4 bases from V and 5 bases from J, the junction contained 7 bases not matched to a gene. This CDR3 region has 16 residues. Germline V lookup: CDR1 SGHKS, CDR2 YYEKEE (reference sequence). The CDR3 spells CASSASGRYGTGELFF. CDR3 nucleotides: TGTGCCAGCAGCGCTAGCGGGAGGTATGGGACCGGGGAGCTGTTTTTT. The whole variable domain, filled in from reference TRBV5-5 and TRBJ2-2, reads DAGVTQSPTHLIKTRGQQVTLRCSPISGHKSVSWYQQVLGQGPQFIFQYYEKEERGRGNFPDRFSARQFPNYSSELNVNALLLGDSALYLCASSASGRYGTGELFFGEGSRLTVL.

This clone has only one observation. This chain joins TRBV28 and TRBJ1-2; 9 bases fit TRBD1. The CDR3 is 15 amino acids. The J segment lost 4 bases and the V segment lost 5 bases, leaving 8 bases of the junction unmatched. Germline V CDR1 and CDR2: MDHEN, SYDVKM. The CDR3 bases are TGTGCCAGCAGTCCGAGACAGGGGGAGGTCTATGGCTACACCTTC. It yields the protein CASSPRQGEVYGYTF.

V gene TRBV11-3 combines with J gene TRBJ1-5; no clear D. The V gene lost 4 bases and the J gene lost 5 bases, with 9 bases spanning the gap. The length of the CDR3 is 13 residues. Looked up from germline, CDR1 is SGHNT and CDR2 is YENEEA. CDR3 sequence: CASSSRPDQPQHF. CDR3 sequence (DNA): TGTGCCAGCAGCTCCCGGCCAGATCAGCCCCAGCATTTT.

The chain recombines TRBV6-4 with TRBJ2-2; 12 bases agree with TRBD2. Trimming at V came to 7 bases and at J to 3 bases, leaving 12 bases not matched to a gene. Germline CDR1 and CDR2: MRHNA and SNTAGT. The CDR3 length is 18 residues. The CDR3 sequence: CASNKEQLAGGDTGELFF. The CDR3 DNA reads as TGTGCCAGCAATAAGGAGCAGCTAGCGGGAGGGGACACCGGGGAGCTGTTTTTT.

CDR3 nucleotide sequence: TGTGCCAGCAGTTACGTCGGCGGGGGCTCCTATAATTCACCCCTCCACTTT. This gives the protein CASSYVGGGSYNSPLHF. This chain connects TRBV6-2 or TRBV6-3 to TRBJ1-6; maybe TRBD1 (5 bases). Trimming stripped 2 bases from V and 0 bases from J, with 11 bases between. This CDR3 has 17 residues. Germline V gives CDR1 MNHEY, CDR2 SVGEGT.

The chain combines TRBV5-4 with TRBJ2-1; no clear D gene. The V end was cut by 0 bases, the J end by 0 bases, with 7 bases between. Germline V gives CDR1 SGHNT, CDR2 YYREEE (reference sequence). The CDR3 has 15 amino acids. Here the CDR3 reads CASSLDSHSYNEQFF. The CDR3 DNA is TGTGCCAGCAGCTTGGACAGCCACTCCTACAATGAGCAGTTCTTC.

This chain joins TRBV5-4 and TRBJ2-7; D is unclear. V shed 0 bases and J shed 7 bases, with 8 bases lying between them. CDR1 and CDR2 from the germline V gene are SGHNT and YYREEE (reference sequence). The CDR3 extends over 12 amino acids. The DNA for the CDR3 is TGTGCCAGCAGCTTGGGTTGGGGAGAGCAGTACTTC. It yields the protein CASSLGWGEQYF.

J is TRBJ1-2 and V is TRBV30; D is perhaps TRBD1 (6 bases). Trimming cost V 4 bases and J 6 bases, with 18 bases left between them. Germline V gene data show CDR1 as GTSNPN and CDR2 as SVGIG (reference sequence). The CDR3 extends over 14 amino acids. The CDR3 DNA reads TGTGCCTGGACGGGTAGGGGGGGGATTCATGGCTACACCTTC. It encodes CAWTGRGGIHGYTF.

The chain employs TRBV2 and TRBJ1-6; possibly TRBD1 for D (5 bases). Looked up from germline, CDR1 is SNHLY and CDR2 is FYNNEI. V lost 7 bases, J lost 8 bases, and 21 bases lay in between. The CDR3 is 16 residues long. Written as DNA, the CDR3 is TGTGCCAGCACCGATGCGGGGGGTGGAAGGGATTCACCCCTCCACTTT. Amino acid sequence: CASTDAGGGRDSPLHF.

The chain links TRBV4-3 to TRBJ1-4; no definite D call. Germline values: CDR1 LGHNA, CDR2 YSLEER. This CDR3 region has 18 residues. Trimming cost V 2 bases and J 3 bases, with 19 bases left between them. The CDR3 DNA sequence: TGCGCCAGCAGCCAATCCCTGGGATTTTACTTTCCTAATGAAAAACTGTTTTTT. The encoded protein is CASSQSLGFYFPNEKLFF.

The rearrangement joins TRBV5-1 to TRBJ2-2; D may match TRBD1 or TRBD2 (5 bases each). CDR1 and CDR2 (germline): SGHRS, YFSETQ. Trimming removed 6 bases from V and 1 base from J, with 13 bases in between. The CDR3 consists of 15 residues. In DNA form, the CDR3 reads TGCGCCAGCATATCGGGGCAGGGGAACACCGGGGAGCTGTTTTTT. Amino acids: CASISGQGNTGELFF.

This clone was recorded once. This rearrangement joins TRBV6-2 or TRBV6-3 to TRBJ1-2; D is uncertain. Germline CDR1 is MNHEY and CDR2 is SVGEGT. This CDR3 has 12 amino acids. Trimming stripped 2 bases from V and 8 bases from J, with 9 bases between. The CDR3 DNA sequence: TGTGCCAGCAGTTACCCCAGTATCGGCTACACCTTC. Protein: CASSYPSIGYTF.

This chain uses TRBV28 with TRBJ2-3, with D tentatively TRBD1 or TRBD2 (5 bases each). The germline V gene has CDR1 MDHEN and CDR2 SYDVKM. Between the trimmed V and J ends, which lost 3 bases and 5 bases, there was a span of 24 bases. The CDR3 has 18 amino acids. The CDR3 bases are TGTGCCAGCAGTTTTGTTTTTGGTGCACGGGGCCGGGGAGATACGCAGTATTTT. It is translated as CASSFVFGARGRGDTQYF.

CDR3 sequence (DNA): TGTGCCAGCAGCCTCAGGGGGCGAGTCTCCTCCACTGGAAACACCATATATTTT. This translates into CASSLRGRVSSTGNTIYF. The chain is built from TRBV7-8 and TRBJ1-3; 8 bases align to TRBD1. The CDR3 contains 18 residues. Trimming removed 5 bases from V and 2 bases from J; junction bases left unmatched: 14. Germline V CDR1 and CDR2: SGHVS, FQNEAQ.

This clone was observed once. The chain uses TRBV12-5 and TRBJ2-1, with 14 bases lining up with TRBD2. Losses at the gene ends were 9 bases for V and 7 bases for J; bases not matched to a gene: 8. The length of the CDR3 is 15 residues. The germline V gene encodes CDR1 LGHNT and CDR2 FRNRAP. CDR3 residues: CASRLAGGPVNEQFF. The CDR3 coding sequence is TGTGCTAGCCGACTAGCGGGAGGGCCAGTAAATGAGCAGTTCTTC.

This chain joins TRBV12-3 or TRBV12-4 and TRBJ1-6; D might be TRBD1 (5 bases). CDR3 length: 13 amino acids. Trimming took off 6 bases at V and 6 bases at J, with 9 bases between the two ends. The DNA for the CDR3 is TGTGCCAGCAGGTACGGGACTAATTCACCCCTCCACTTT. Translated, it gives CASRYGTNSPLHF.